The entry below gives a single T cell receptor (beta chain) sequence along with its context. Its antigen is still unknown. This entry belongs to a study of cytomegalovirus exposure and HLA in healthy donors. For the study at large: The 120 or so validation repertoires used a platform that matched the one used for the 600 to 750 first-cohort repertoires, as a later analysis reported.

The CDR3 is 13 residues long. V was cut by 6 bases and J by 0 bases, with 8 bases left in between. CDR1 is SNHLY and CDR2 is FYNNEI in the germline V gene. Some clones are missing from TCRdb's copy, which holds only in-frame ones; the method was immunoSEQ multiplex PCR. The sample contains about 250,000 clones, roughly 87% of which appear only once. Overall study findings and caveats: The classifier, whose performance was assessed in both the original and validation cohorts, reportedly diagnosed cytomegalovirus status with high specificity and sensitivity. A few CMV-associated chains were confirmed in vitro to be specific for CMV antigens. Most TCR sequences were seen very rarely across donors, but some public TCRs occurred in many.

This chain connects TRBV2 to TRBJ1-1; TRBD1 might be the D (6 bases). The sequence was collected from a man aged 18 to 29 in good health and CMV-seropositive. The specimen sequenced was PBMCs. The DNA for the CDR3 is TGTGCCAGCAGCGACAGGTTGAACACTGAAGCTTTCTTT. Translated, it gives CASSDRLNTEAFF.